A selection of T cell receptor beta chains follows, all from one sample in a study of control samples from healthy donors and cancer patients. Clones were read by immunoSEQ multiplex PCR, and TCRdb kept only the in-frame ones, dropping some. This table has roughly 120,000 clones, approximately 93% appearing once. Material for sequencing was blood. These receptors were collected from a woman under 30 in good health. Both conserved end residues are part of each CDR3. Each record gives: J gene, D gene, V gene, clone size, CDR3 DNA, CDR3 protein. A D gene is named only where the DNA matches it firmly. Part of the rows lack a size; the others show once, few, many or a class for expanded clones.

j_call: TRBJ1-3
d_call: .
v_call: TRBV19
clone_size: .
cdr3_nt: TGTGCCAGTAGTATAGATCGGCAGACCAACACCATATATTTT
cdr3_aa: CASSIDRQTNTIYF

j_call: TRBJ2-1
d_call: .
v_call: TRBV9
clone_size: .
cdr3_nt: TGTGCCAGCAGCGTAGGTACGGGGTTTTGGCAGGGCTCTGATGAGCAGTTCTTC
cdr3_aa: CASSVGTGFWQGSDEQFF

j_call: TRBJ1-5
d_call: .
v_call: TRBV13
clone_size: .
cdr3_nt: TGTGCCAGCAGCACGACGTTGCGGTATAGCAATCAGCCCCAGCATTTT
cdr3_aa: CASSTTLRYSNQPQHF

j_call: TRBJ2-7
d_call: .
v_call: TRBV27
clone_size: .
cdr3_nt: TGTGCCAGCAGTTTCCGAGGCTACGAGCAGTACTTC
cdr3_aa: CASSFRGYEQYF

j_call: TRBJ2-3
d_call: .
v_call: TRBV7-2
clone_size: .
cdr3_nt: TGTGCCAGCAGCGCGGACTACACTAGCACAGATACGCAGTATTTT
cdr3_aa: CASSADYTSTDTQYF

j_call: TRBJ1-1
d_call: TRBD1
v_call: TRBV6-6
clone_size: .
cdr3_nt: TGTGCCAGCAGCGCAGGGGGTTACACTGAAGCTTTCTTT
cdr3_aa: CASSAGGYTEAFF

j_call: TRBJ1-5
d_call: .
v_call: TRBV7-9
clone_size: .
cdr3_nt: TGTGCCAGCAGCTTTAGCGGGGACCTGGGGCAAGGGGTCAATCAGCCCCAGCATTTT
cdr3_aa: CASSFSGDLGQGVNQPQHF

j_call: TRBJ1-1
d_call: .
v_call: TRBV18
clone_size: .
cdr3_nt: TGTGCCAGCTCACCATCGGCGGGGTCAATGAACACTGAAGCTTTCTTT
cdr3_aa: CASSPSAGSMNTEAFF

j_call: TRBJ1-5
d_call: .
v_call: TRBV4-1
clone_size: .
cdr3_nt: TGCGCCAGCAGCCAAGGGGGACGCGGGGGGGATCAGCCCCAGCATTTT
cdr3_aa: CASSQGGRGGDQPQHF

j_call: TRBJ2-7
d_call: TRBD1
v_call: TRBV6-1
clone_size: few
cdr3_nt: TGTGCCAGCAGTGAAAGGGGACAGGGCCCACTAAGGCCCTACGAGCAGTACTTC
cdr3_aa: CASSERGQGPLRPYEQYF

j_call: TRBJ1-1
d_call: .
v_call: TRBV7-8
clone_size: .
cdr3_nt: TGTGCCAGCAGCAAATCCCATATCGTGAACACTGAAGCTTTCTTT
cdr3_aa: CASSKSHIVNTEAFF

j_call: TRBJ2-1
d_call: TRBD2
v_call: TRBV7-2
clone_size: once
cdr3_nt: TGTGCCAGCAGCCCAGGGACTAGCCCCAATGAGCAGTTCTTC
cdr3_aa: CASSPGTSPNEQFF

j_call: TRBJ1-1
d_call: TRBD1
v_call: TRBV10-3
clone_size: .
cdr3_nt: TGTGCCAGCCGTATCGGGACAGGGAGTGAAGCTTTCTTT
cdr3_aa: CASRIGTGSEAFF

j_call: TRBJ1-4
d_call: .
v_call: TRBV7-9
clone_size: .
cdr3_nt: TGTGCCAGCAGACCTCTAACGGGGGCAGATCGGGAAAAACTGTTTTTT
cdr3_aa: CASRPLTGADREKLFF

j_call: TRBJ2-1
d_call: .
v_call: TRBV14
clone_size: once
cdr3_nt: TGTGCCAGCAGCCTCCGAGGGAGGAGTGAGCAGTTCTTC
cdr3_aa: CASSLRGRSEQFF

j_call: TRBJ1-3
d_call: TRBD1
v_call: TRBV2
clone_size: .
cdr3_nt: TGTGCCAGCAGCGCTGACAGGGCTGGAAACACCATATATTTT
cdr3_aa: CASSADRAGNTIYF